The 24 T cell receptor beta chains below come from one sample, sequenced in a study of T cell responses to AZD1222 COVID-19 vaccine. Here immunoSEQ multiplex PCR was the method, and the copy in TCRdb shows in-frame clones only, minus some. Of more than 150,000 clones listed, approximately 94% are singletons. The sample here was peripheral blood, taken 28 days after the second AZD1222 dose. The receptors were sampled from an adult who received the AZD1222 COVID-19 vaccine.

The genes are TRBV5-4 and TRBJ1-1; 9 bases agree with TRBD1. Germline V gene sequence: CDR1 SGHNT, CDR2 YYREEE (reference sequence). J lost 4 bases, V lost 5 bases, and 6 bases had no gene match. The CDR3 loop spans 14 amino acids. The CDR3 region has the DNA TGTGCCAGCAGTAAGACAGGGGGTACCACTGAAGCTTTCTTT. Its translation: CASSKTGGTTEAFF. The whole variable domain, remainder taken from reference TRBV5-4 and TRBJ1-1, is ETGVTQSPTHLIKTRGQQVTLRCSSQSGHNTVSWYQQALGQGPQFIFQYYREEENGRGNFPPRFSGLQFPNYSSELNVNALELDDSALYLCASSKTGGTTEAFFGQGTRLTVV.

The chain couples TRBV11-2 to TRBJ2-3, with 10 positions matching TRBD1. CDR3 length: 16 amino acids. CDR1 is SGHAT, CDR2 FQNNGV, per germline. Unmatched junction bases numbered 6, after V lost 4 bases and J lost 2 bases. The CDR3 spells CASSSYGQGVTDTQYF. The CDR3 DNA follows: TGTGCCAGCAGCTCTTACGGACAGGGGGTCACAGATACGCAGTATTTT.

V is TRBV5-6 and J is TRBJ1-4; 8 bases fit TRBD1. Losses at the gene ends were 1 base for V and 5 bases for J; bases not matched to a gene: 10. Germline V gene sequence: CDR1 SGHDT, CDR2 YYEEEE. CDR3 length: 17 residues. CDR3 coding DNA: TGTGCCAGCAGCTTGTACCTGTGGACAGGGAGAAATGAAAAACTGTTTTTT. It is translated as CASSLYLWTGRNEKLFF.

The sample holds one count of this clone. The rearrangement uses TRBV6-2 or TRBV6-3 and TRBJ1-2; D is undetermined. The germline CDR1 and CDR2 sequences are MNHEY and SVGEGT. The ends were cut back, 5 bases at V and 8 bases at J, with 12 bases in the middle. This CDR3 spans 12 amino acids. CDR3 loop: CASSPILRGYTF. The CDR3 nucleotides read TGTGCCAGCAGTCCAATCCTTCGCGGCTACACCTTC.

CDR3 DNA: TGTGCCAGCTCACCCAACATTGAATTGGGCAACGTCCTGACTTTC. Its protein is CASSPNIELGNVLTF. The chain is built from TRBV18 and TRBJ2-6; D not resolved. Trimming left V 3 bases short and J 9 bases short, with 15 bases between. Germline V gene lookup returns CDR1 KGHSH and CDR2 LQKENI. The CDR3 runs 15 residues.

The chain carries TRBV19 and TRBJ1-1, with D maybe TRBD1 (6 bases). Germline V gene lookup returns CDR1 LNHDA and CDR2 SQIVND (reference sequence). This CDR3 spans 13 amino acids. The V gene lost 5 bases and the J gene lost 11 bases, with 18 bases spanning the gap. The DNA for the CDR3 is TGTGCCAGTAGTCCCCACGCCGAGCAGGGGGCTTTCTTT. This sequence encodes CASSPHAEQGAFF.

The chain employs TRBV4-3 and TRBJ2-2, with 7 bases matching TRBD1. The CDR3 consists of 17 residues. Germline V lookup: CDR1 LGHNA, CDR2 YSLEER. The trim removed 0 bases at V and 2 bases at J, leaving 6 bases unmatched. CDR3: CASSQDRRGGNTGELFF. CDR3 nucleotide sequence: TGCGCCAGCAGCCAAGATCGGCGAGGGGGCAACACCGGGGAGCTGTTTTTT.

This chain links TRBV4-1 with TRBJ1-4; TRBD1 might be the D (6 bases). This CDR3 region has 16 residues. V dropped 3 bases and J dropped 4 bases, with 15 bases sitting between them. Germline CDR1 is MGHRA and CDR2 is YSYEKL. The CDR3: CASSQPLTGSNEKLFF. The CDR3 DNA sequence: TGCGCCAGCAGCCAGCCACTGACAGGAAGTAATGAAAAACTGTTTTTT.

V is TRBV2 and J is TRBJ1-1; D remains unclear. There are 12 residues in the CDR3. The V end lost 7 bases, the J end lost 1 base, and 7 bases lay between the germline ends. The germline V gene encodes CDR1 SNHLY and CDR2 FYNNEI. CDR3 nucleotide sequence: TGTGCCAGCAACCGAGCGAACACTGAAGCTTTCTTT. Translated: CASNRANTEAFF.

V is TRBV5-1 and J is TRBJ1-2; D may be TRBD1 (5 bases). CDR3 length: 16 residues. CDR1 is SGHRS, CDR2 YFSETQ, per germline. V lost 4 bases to trimming and J lost 2 bases, with 18 bases between them. CDR3 region: CASSQPRGNINYGYTF. Written as DNA, the CDR3 is TGCGCCAGCAGCCAACCGCGGGGGAATATAAACTATGGCTACACCTTC. The variable domain in full, completed from reference TRBV5-1 and TRBJ1-2, reads KAGVTQTPRYLIKTRGQQVTLSCSPISGHRSVSWYQQTPGQGLQFLFEYFSETQRNKGNFPGRFSGRQFSNSRSEMNVSTLELGDSALYLCASSQPRGNINYGYTFGSGTRLTVV.

The rearrangement joins TRBV27 to TRBJ1-1; 11 bases align to TRBD1. The CDR3 runs to 17 residues. V gave up 6 bases and J gave up 1 base; unmatched junction bases: 10. Germline CDR1 is MNHEY and CDR2 is SMNVEV (reference sequence). The CDR3 DNA sequence: TGTGCCAGCAGAGACGGGACAGGGGGGAGATCGAACACTGAAGCTTTCTTT. Encoded protein: CASRDGTGGRSNTEAFF.

The V call is TRBV11-2, the J call TRBJ2-2, with D possibly TRBD2 on 6 matching bases. This CDR3 spans 17 amino acids. Looked up from germline, CDR1 is SGHAT and CDR2 is FQNNGV. The V end lost 5 bases, the J end lost 0 bases, and 16 bases lay between the germline ends. The CDR3 reads CASSPPSAGPNTGELFF. The CDR3 nucleotides read TGTGCCAGCAGCCCCCCCTCTGCGGGACCGAACACCGGGGAGCTGTTTTTT.

This clone was found once. V is TRBV15 and J is TRBJ2-1; D may be TRBD1 or TRBD2 (5 bases each). CDR1 and CDR2 from the germline V gene are LNHNV and YYDKDF (reference sequence). The length of the CDR3 is 17 residues. V gave up 1 base and J gave up 0 bases, with 13 bases separating them. The CDR3 sequence: CATSRGSGASSYNEQFF. The CDR3 DNA follows: TGTGCCACCAGCAGAGGATCCGGGGCTAGCTCCTACAATGAGCAGTTCTTC.

The chain uses TRBV19 and TRBJ1-5; the D gene is possibly TRBD1 (5 bases). CDR3 length equals 12 residues. The germline CDR1 and CDR2 sequences are LNHDA and SQIVND (reference sequence). The V and J ends lost 5 bases and 11 bases respectively, with 13 bases between them. CDR3 loop: CASSPRAATQHF. CDR3 DNA sequence: TGTGCCAGTAGTCCCAGGGCGGCAACCCAGCATTTT.

The chain couples TRBV3-1 (or the pseudogene TRBV3-2) to TRBJ2-1; D is perhaps TRBD2 (5 bases). CDR1 and CDR2 from the germline V gene are LGHDT and YNNKEL (reference sequence). The CDR3 runs 15 residues. Trimming cost V 1 base and J 6 bases, with 13 bases left between them. The CDR3 protein is CASSQGTTTSNEQFF. The CDR3 DNA is TGTGCCAGCAGCCAAGGGACGACTACCAGCAATGAGCAGTTCTTC.

This chain connects TRBV9 to TRBJ1-4, with 8 bases identical to TRBD1. The germline V gene encodes CDR1 SGDLS and CDR2 YYNGEE. The length of the CDR3 is 15 residues. V was clipped by 4 bases and J by 8 bases; unmatched bases: 10. CDR3 bases: TGTGCCAGCAGCCTCTCCGCAGGGGGCCACGAAAAACTGTTTTTT. It codes for CASSLSAGGHEKLFF. Drawing the rest from reference TRBV9 and TRBJ1-4, the complete variable domain is DSGVTQTPKHLITATGQRVTLRCSPRSGDLSVYWYQQSLDQGLQFLIQYYNGEERAKGNILERFSAQQFPDLHSELNLSSLELGDSALYFCASSLSAGGHEKLFFGSGTQLSVL.

The V and J genes are TRBV11-2 and TRBJ1-1; 7 bases match TRBD1. CDR1 is SGHAT, CDR2 FQNNGV, per germline. The V segment lost 5 bases and the J segment 4 bases; nucleotides outside the gene matches: 10. The CDR3 is 15 residues long. CDR3 sequence reads: CASSLPRGIATEAFF. CDR3 nucleotides: TGTGCCAGCAGCCTCCCCAGGGGGATAGCCACTGAAGCTTTCTTT.

The rearrangement links TRBV28 to TRBJ1-5; perhaps TRBD1 as D (5 bases). The CDR3 loop spans 15 amino acids. Germline CDR1 is MDHEN and CDR2 is SYDVKM. V gave up 5 bases and J gave up 7 bases, with 18 bases separating them. CDR3 sequence: CASSRASGGAQPQHF. CDR3 bases: TGTGCCAGCAGTCGAGCAAGTGGGGGAGCCCAGCCCCAGCATTTT.

The chain has TRBV24-1 and TRBJ2-1, with D possibly being TRBD2 (6 bases). CDR1 is KGHDR and CDR2 is SFDVKD in the germline V gene. This CDR3 has 17 residues. Trimming took 4 bases from V and 1 from J, leaving 16 bases between them. The CDR3 DNA is TGTGCCACCAGTGACTATCGGGTGAGCGGGTCCTACAATGAGCAGTTCTTC. Translation gives CATSDYRVSGSYNEQFF.

The V gene is TRBV14, the J gene TRBJ2-7; TRBD1 agrees at 11 bases. J gave up 4 bases and V 4 bases, and 3 bases lay outside the gene matches. The germline V gene encodes CDR1 SGHDN and CDR2 FVKESK. This CDR3 spans 14 amino acids. CDR3 bases: TGTGCCAGCAGCCGCCGGGACAGGGGGTACGAGCAGTACTTC. Amino acid sequence: CASSRRDRGYEQYF.

The chain uses TRBV28 and TRBJ1-1; D is undetermined. V lost 2 bases and J 7 bases, leaving 8 bases between the germline ends. The CDR3 spans 12 residues. Germline-derived CDR1 and CDR2 are MDHEN and SYDVKM. DNA for the CDR3: TGTGCCAGCAGTTTAAGTGGGTATGAAGCTTTCTTT. Encoded protein: CASSLSGYEAFF.

This clone appeared a single time. V usage is TRBV7-9 and J usage is TRBJ2-2; tentatively, D is TRBD1 (5 bases). Germline V gene sequence: CDR1 SEHNR, CDR2 FQNEAQ (reference sequence). There are 13 residues in the CDR3. Trimming cost V 5 bases and J 9 bases, with 13 bases left between them. The CDR3 sequence is CASSQTTGWELFF. The CDR3, as DNA: TGTGCCAGCAGCCAGACAACAGGTTGGGAGCTGTTTTTT. The full variable domain, completed using reference TRBV7-9 and TRBJ2-2, is DTGVSQNPRHKITKRGQNVTFRCDPISEHNRLYWYRQTLGQGPEFLTYFQNEAQLEKSRLLSDRFSAERPKGSFSTLEIQRTEQGDSAMYLCASSQTTGWELFFGEGSRLTVL.

The V gene is TRBV19, the J gene TRBJ2-5; TRBD2 aligns across 7 bases. V lost 2 bases, J lost 3 bases, and 3 bases stayed unmatched. Per the germline V gene, CDR1 is LNHDA and CDR2 is SQIVND (reference sequence). The CDR3 sequence is 14 residues long. The CDR3 sequence: CASSISSGEETQYF. The CDR3 DNA follows: TGTGCCAGTAGTATATCTAGCGGAGAAGAGACCCAGTACTTC.

This chain joins TRBV19 and TRBJ1-4; D remains unclear. V was shortened by 4 bases and J by 3 bases, with 9 bases between the two germline ends. Germline V gives CDR1 LNHDA, CDR2 SQIVND (reference sequence). The CDR3 totals 14 residues. This CDR3 is CASSTSWPNEKLFF. Written as DNA, the CDR3 is TGTGCCAGTAGTACATCCTGGCCTAATGAAAAACTGTTTTTT.